A single sample is the source of the 6 T cell receptor beta chains below, sequenced in a study of T cells in tuberculosis. Some clones are missing from TCRdb's copy, which holds only in-frame ones; the method was immunoSEQ multiplex PCR. The sample records 30,000 to 45,000 clones, nearly 95% being singletons. Sequencing used PBMCs. These receptors all stem from a donor between 10 and 29 years old with latent tuberculosis or without tuberculosis infection.

This clone was observed a few times. This chain joins TRBV30 and TRBJ1-2, with TRBD1 matching over 7 bases. CDR3 size: 17 residues. Germline-derived CDR1 and CDR2 are GTSNPN and SVGIG (reference sequence). Unmatched junction bases numbered 15, after V lost 2 bases and J lost 3 bases. The CDR3, as DNA: TGTGCCTGGAGTCATGGGGCATGGGACAGACGAGACTATGGCTACACCTTC. As protein: CAWSHGAWDRRDYGYTF.

V usage is TRBV4-2 and J usage is TRBJ2-2; D not certain. Germline V CDR1 and CDR2: LGHNA, YNFKEQ. The CDR3 has 15 amino acids. Trimming removed 4 bases at V and 0 bases at J, with 9 bases between. CDR3 DNA sequence: TGTGCCAGCAGCCTATCCAGCGCGAACACCGGGGAGCTGTTTTTT. Amino acids: CASSLSSANTGELFF.

The rearrangement joins TRBV4-2 to TRBJ1-2; D possibly corresponds to TRBD1 (5 bases). The CDR3 has 17 amino acids. Between the trimmed V and J ends, which lost 1 base and 3 bases, there was a span of 18 bases. Germline V gene lookup returns CDR1 LGHNA and CDR2 YNFKEQ. The CDR3 sequence is CASSQVRDPRDYYGYTF. CDR3 sequence (DNA): TGTGCCAGCAGCCAAGTCAGGGACCCCAGGGACTACTATGGCTACACCTTC.

The chain carries TRBV10-3 and TRBJ2-5; 8 bases line up with TRBD1. CDR1 and CDR2 (germline): ENHRY, SYGVKD. The CDR3 is 16 residues long. Trimming cost V 2 bases and J 5 bases; bases outside gene matches: 10. The CDR3 DNA is TGTGCCATCAGTGAGATGTGGACAGGGATGGCGGAGACCCAGTACTTC. It yields the protein CAISEMWTGMAETQYF.

CDR3: CASSPPANYGYTF. The CDR3 DNA reads as TGTGCCAGCTCACCACCAGCGAACTATGGCTACACCTTC. V gene TRBV18 combines with J gene TRBJ1-2; D call uncertain. This CDR3 spans 13 amino acids. Trimming left V 0 bases short and J 2 bases short, with 4 bases between. Per the germline V gene, CDR1 is KGHSH and CDR2 is LQKENI.

The chain recombines TRBV4-1 with TRBJ1-6; possible D gene TRBD1, 5 bases. Trimming shortened V by 4 bases and J by 1 base, and 23 bases separated the two germline ends. This CDR3 is built from 20 residues. CDR1 is MGHRA and CDR2 is YSYEKL in the germline V gene. The CDR3 spells CASSLSFGTPSSSYNSPLHF. For the CDR3, the DNA is TGCGCCAGCAGCCTATCTTTTGGGACTCCTTCGAGTTCCTATAATTCACCCCTCCACTTT.